This T cell receptor beta chain was sequenced in a study of regulatory T cells in long-lasting Graves disease. Specified time point: newly diagnosed GD, antithyroid drugs for less than 3 months. From PBMCs, RNA was extracted and then used to make the TCR library. An endocrinology unit in Xi'an, China, supplied the patients. Assembly of TCR beta libraries relied on iRepertoire HTBI primers together with Arm-PCR of CDR3 regions. TCRdb used MiXCR to reprocess the multiplex PCR reads, holding one entry per CDR3 protein. The repertoire holds around 450,000 distinct CDR3 sequences, roughly 15% seen once, with 12% in the top ten. Trimming at V came to 0 bases and at J to 7 bases, leaving 6 bases not matched to a gene. The germline V gene has CDR1 SNHLY and CDR2 FYNNEI. The CDR3 covers 15 residues. This clonotype was found a few times. A much more abundant neighbour one base away suggests this may be a read error.

The data were also submitted as part of a second study, on T cells in Graves' hyperthyroidism and ophthalmopathy. That work states: The HTBI primer set served for first-round RT-PCR of the TCR CDR3.

The specimen was peripheral blood mononuclear cells (PBMCs), collected at new diagnosis, from a patient treated with antithyroid drugs. The rearrangement links TRBV2 to TRBJ2-5; 9 bases match TRBD2. This TCR came from a man in his forties or fifties with Graves disease. The CDR3 nucleotides read TGTGCCAGCAGTGAAGCTAGCGGGGGCTTCGGGACCCAGTACTTC. This gives the protein CASSEASGGFGTQYF.